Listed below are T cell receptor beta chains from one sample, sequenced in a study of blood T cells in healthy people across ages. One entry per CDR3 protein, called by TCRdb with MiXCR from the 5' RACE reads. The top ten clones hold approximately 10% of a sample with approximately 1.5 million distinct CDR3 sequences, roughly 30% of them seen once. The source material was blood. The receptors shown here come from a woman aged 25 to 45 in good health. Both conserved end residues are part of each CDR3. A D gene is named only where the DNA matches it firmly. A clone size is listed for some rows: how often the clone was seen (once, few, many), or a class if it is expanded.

cdr3_nt: TGTGCCAGCAGCAGCCGGGACGGAAGATCCTACAATGAGCAGTTCTTC; cdr3_aa: CASSSRDGRSYNEQFF; d_call: NA; clone_size: NA; j_call: TRBJ2-1; v_call: TRBV9; cdr3_length: 16
cdr3_nt: TGTGCCAGCAGCTTTAGCGGGAGGGAGCAGTTCTTC; cdr3_aa: CASSFSGREQFF; d_call: TRBD2; clone_size: many; j_call: TRBJ2-1; v_call: TRBV11-2; cdr3_length: 12
cdr3_nt: TGTGCCAGCAGTATCGGCAGGGGGTTTAGCTCTAGCACAGATACGCAGTATTTT; cdr3_aa: CASSIGRGFSSSTDTQYF; d_call: TRBD1; clone_size: few; j_call: TRBJ2-3; v_call: TRBV7-8; cdr3_length: 18
cdr3_nt: TGTGCCAGCAGTTTCCCCGGTCCCGCTGAAGCTTTCTTT; cdr3_aa: CASSFPGPAEAFF; d_call: NA; clone_size: few; j_call: TRBJ1-1; v_call: TRBV6-1; cdr3_length: 13
cdr3_nt: TGTGCCACCAGCAGAGATCGGGGCACTAATCAGCCCCAGCATTTT; cdr3_aa: CATSRDRGTNQPQHF; d_call: NA; clone_size: NA; j_call: TRBJ1-5; v_call: TRBV15; cdr3_length: 15
cdr3_nt: TGCAGCGTTGAAGATCGACGTCCAGGGGAGCTGTTTTTT; cdr3_aa: CSVEDRRPGELFF; d_call: NA; clone_size: few; j_call: TRBJ2-2; v_call: TRBV29-1; cdr3_length: 13
cdr3_nt: TGTGCCACCAGCCTACGACAGGGAAGGTCCAACGAGCAGTACTTC; cdr3_aa: CATSLRQGRSNEQYF; d_call: TRBD1; clone_size: NA; j_call: TRBJ2-7; v_call: TRBV15; cdr3_length: 15
cdr3_nt: TGCGCCAGCAGCCAAGATGGCGGGACAGGGTGGGGCAATCAGCCCCAGCATTTT; cdr3_aa: CASSQDGGTGWGNQPQHF; d_call: TRBD1; clone_size: few; j_call: TRBJ1-5; v_call: TRBV4-1; cdr3_length: 18
cdr3_nt: TGTGCCAGCAGTGAAGCTCTGAATACGCAGTATTTT; cdr3_aa: CASSEALNTQYF; d_call: NA; clone_size: few; j_call: TRBJ2-3; v_call: TRBV2; cdr3_length: 12
cdr3_nt: TGTGCCACCAGCAGAGATGGGGGGGGGAACCAGAGAGCTTTCTTT; cdr3_aa: CATSRDGGGNQRAFF; d_call: NA; clone_size: NA; j_call: TRBJ1-1; v_call: TRBV15; cdr3_length: 15
cdr3_nt: TGTGCCAGCAGCTCCCTGGGCGGGGGGTCCTACGAGCAGTACTTC; cdr3_aa: CASSSLGGGSYEQYF; d_call: TRBD2; clone_size: many; j_call: TRBJ2-7; v_call: TRBV7-8; cdr3_length: 15
cdr3_nt: TGCGCCAGCAGCCAAGAAAGGGGTAGGGCAACAGATACGCAGTATTTT; cdr3_aa: CASSQERGRATDTQYF; d_call: NA; clone_size: few; j_call: TRBJ2-3; v_call: TRBV4-1; cdr3_length: 16
cdr3_nt: TGTGCCAGCAGGGTGGCTATTAGCACAGATACGCAGTATTTT; cdr3_aa: CASRVAISTDTQYF; d_call: NA; clone_size: few; j_call: TRBJ2-3; v_call: TRBV6-5; cdr3_length: 14
cdr3_nt: TGTGCCAGCAGCTTAGGAGGGGGGAACACTCAAGCTTTCTTT; cdr3_aa: CASSLGGGNTQAFF; d_call: NA; clone_size: NA; j_call: TRBJ1-1; v_call: TRBV11-3; cdr3_length: 14
cdr3_nt: TGCAGCGTTGTGGGCAGGGGCACAGATACGCAGTATTTT; cdr3_aa: CSVVGRGTDTQYF; d_call: NA; clone_size: few; j_call: TRBJ2-3; v_call: TRBV29-1; cdr3_length: 13
cdr3_nt: TGTGCCAGCAGCCAAGAGTCGGGGCGGGGCACAGATACGCAGTATTTT; cdr3_aa: CASSQESGRGTDTQYF; d_call: NA; clone_size: few; j_call: TRBJ2-3; v_call: TRBV3-1; cdr3_length: 16
cdr3_nt: TGTGCCAGCAGTTTTAAGGGTTGGGATGGGCAGTTCTTC; cdr3_aa: CASSFKGWDGQFF; d_call: NA; clone_size: once; j_call: TRBJ2-1; v_call: TRBV12-3/TRBV12-4; cdr3_length: 13
cdr3_nt: TGTGCCAGCAGTACACTAGCGGGGGGGGTCCAAGAGACCCAGTACTTC; cdr3_aa: CASSTLAGGVQETQYF; d_call: TRBD2; clone_size: NA; j_call: TRBJ2-5; v_call: TRBV2; cdr3_length: 16
cdr3_nt: TGTGCCGGCAGCCTGACTAGCGGGAGGCCAGATACGCAGTATTTT; cdr3_aa: CAGSLTSGRPDTQYF; d_call: TRBD2; clone_size: NA; j_call: TRBJ2-3; v_call: TRBV7-6; cdr3_length: 15
cdr3_nt: TGCAGTGCTAGTCAGTTAGGCCCCTACGAGCAGTACTTC; cdr3_aa: CSASQLGPYEQYF; d_call: NA; clone_size: few; j_call: TRBJ2-7; v_call: TRBV20-1; cdr3_length: 13
cdr3_nt: TGCGCCAGCAGCGGCGGTAAAACTAGCACAGATACGCAGTATTTT; cdr3_aa: CASSGGKTSTDTQYF; d_call: NA; clone_size: NA; j_call: TRBJ2-3; v_call: TRBV5-1; cdr3_length: 15
cdr3_nt: TGTGCCAGCAGTCTACAGGGATACGGCTACACCTTC; cdr3_aa: CASSLQGYGYTF; d_call: NA; clone_size: many; j_call: TRBJ1-2; v_call: TRBV27; cdr3_length: 12
cdr3_nt: TGTGCCAGCAGACCCCCGGGACGGTACTACGAGCAGTACTTC; cdr3_aa: CASRPPGRYYEQYF; d_call: NA; clone_size: few; j_call: TRBJ2-7; v_call: TRBV11-2; cdr3_length: 14
cdr3_nt: TGCGCCAGCAGCCAAGATACTCGCATCGGGACAGGGATCACCGGGGAGCTGTTTTTT; cdr3_aa: CASSQDTRIGTGITGELFF; d_call: TRBD1; clone_size: NA; j_call: TRBJ2-2; v_call: TRBV4-1; cdr3_length: 19
cdr3_nt: TGCAGTGCTAGTAAAGACAGTAACTATGGCTACACCTTC; cdr3_aa: CSASKDSNYGYTF; d_call: NA; clone_size: NA; j_call: TRBJ1-2; v_call: TRBV20-1; cdr3_length: 13
cdr3_nt: TGTGCCAGCAGTTACAAAGCGGGAGAAACCTACAATGAGCAGTTCTTC; cdr3_aa: CASSYKAGETYNEQFF; d_call: TRBD2; clone_size: few; j_call: TRBJ2-1; v_call: TRBV6-5; cdr3_length: 16
cdr3_nt: TGTGCCAGCAGCCTCGGGGCCAGGGGCTATGGCTACACCTTC; cdr3_aa: CASSLGARGYGYTF; d_call: NA; clone_size: many; j_call: TRBJ1-2; v_call: TRBV3-1; cdr3_length: 14
cdr3_nt: TGCAGTCCCGAAATTGATGGGAACGAGCACTACTTC; cdr3_aa: CSPEIDGNEHYF; d_call: NA; clone_size: NA; j_call: TRBJ2-5; v_call: TRBV20-1; cdr3_length: 12
cdr3_nt: TGCGCCAGCAGCCACGGACTAGCGGGACCAACGGGGAATGAGCAGTTCTTC; cdr3_aa: CASSHGLAGPTGNEQFF; d_call: TRBD2; clone_size: few; j_call: TRBJ2-1; v_call: TRBV4-1; cdr3_length: 17
cdr3_nt: TGTGCCAGCAGTTTAGTGGGGGGGGGGCCAGATACGCAGTATTTT; cdr3_aa: CASSLVGGGPDTQYF; d_call: NA; clone_size: NA; j_call: TRBJ2-3; v_call: TRBV12-3/TRBV12-4; cdr3_length: 15
cdr3_nt: TGCAGCGTTGACCTCCTAGCGGAATACAATGAGCAGTTCTTC; cdr3_aa: CSVDLLAEYNEQFF; d_call: TRBD2; clone_size: NA; j_call: TRBJ2-1; v_call: TRBV29-1; cdr3_length: 14
cdr3_nt: TGTGCCAGTCAAGCGAGGGCAGCGGGAGTCAGCACAGATACGCAGTATTTT; cdr3_aa: CASQARAAGVSTDTQYF; d_call: TRBD2; clone_size: NA; j_call: TRBJ2-3; v_call: TRBV19; cdr3_length: 17
cdr3_nt: TGCGCCAGCAGCCAAGATTATACGACTAACTATGGCTACACCTTC; cdr3_aa: CASSQDYTTNYGYTF; d_call: NA; clone_size: few; j_call: TRBJ1-2; v_call: TRBV4-1; cdr3_length: 15
cdr3_nt: TGTGCCAGCACCTACGGGGCGCGGGAGACCCAGTACTTC; cdr3_aa: CASTYGARETQYF; d_call: NA; clone_size: NA; j_call: TRBJ2-5; v_call: TRBV6-2/TRBV6-3; cdr3_length: 13
cdr3_nt: TGCGCCAGCAGCCCGATGGGACTAGCACAGCAAGAGACCCAGTACTTC; cdr3_aa: CASSPMGLAQQETQYF; d_call: TRBD2; clone_size: few; j_call: TRBJ2-5; v_call: TRBV5-1; cdr3_length: 16
cdr3_nt: TGCAGTGCTAGAGATCGGGCTAGCGGGAGGGCAACCACAGATACGCAGTATTTT; cdr3_aa: CSARDRASGRATTDTQYF; d_call: TRBD2; clone_size: few; j_call: TRBJ2-3; v_call: TRBV20-1; cdr3_length: 18
cdr3_nt: TGTGCCAGCAGCGTAGGTAGCGGGAGGGCAAATGAGCAGTTCTTC; cdr3_aa: CASSVGSGRANEQFF; d_call: TRBD2; clone_size: NA; j_call: TRBJ2-1; v_call: TRBV9; cdr3_length: 15
cdr3_nt: TGCAGTGCTCCGAAACTGACGGGGAACACTGAAGCTTTCTTT; cdr3_aa: CSAPKLTGNTEAFF; d_call: NA; clone_size: NA; j_call: TRBJ1-1; v_call: TRBV20-1; cdr3_length: 14
cdr3_nt: TGTGCCATCAATAACGACCCTAATTCACCCCTCCACTTT; cdr3_aa: CAINNDPNSPLHF; d_call: NA; clone_size: many; j_call: TRBJ1-6; v_call: TRBV10-3; cdr3_length: 13
cdr3_nt: TGCGCCAGCAGCCAAAGACAAGGAATTAATGAAAAACTGTTTTTT; cdr3_aa: CASSQRQGINEKLFF; d_call: NA; clone_size: NA; j_call: TRBJ1-4; v_call: TRBV4-1; cdr3_length: 15
cdr3_nt: TGTGCCAGCTCACCTTCCTTGGGACAGGGCGAAAACATTCAGTACTTC; cdr3_aa: CASSPSLGQGENIQYF; d_call: TRBD1; clone_size: few; j_call: TRBJ2-4; v_call: TRBV18; cdr3_length: 16
cdr3_nt: TGCAGCTCCCGGGAGGGTGAAAAACTGTTTTTT; cdr3_aa: CSSREGEKLFF; d_call: NA; clone_size: many; j_call: TRBJ1-4; v_call: TRBV29-1; cdr3_length: 11
cdr3_nt: TGTGCCAGCAGCGCAGCGTCAGGGAACTCCTACAATGAGCAGTTCTTC; cdr3_aa: CASSAASGNSYNEQFF; d_call: NA; clone_size: few; j_call: TRBJ2-1; v_call: TRBV7-6; cdr3_length: 16
cdr3_nt: TGTGCCAGCAGCGCTATACTTGGCGCTTCGGACGGGGAGCTGTTTTTT; cdr3_aa: CASSAILGASDGELFF; d_call: NA; clone_size: many; j_call: TRBJ2-2; v_call: TRBV7-2; cdr3_length: 16
cdr3_nt: TGCAGCGTTGAAGGCATGTACTATGGCTACACCTTC; cdr3_aa: CSVEGMYYGYTF; d_call: NA; clone_size: once; j_call: TRBJ1-2; v_call: TRBV29-1; cdr3_length: 12
cdr3_nt: TGTGCCAGCAGTGACAATTTCGACAGCTCCTACAATGAGCAGTTCTTC; cdr3_aa: CASSDNFDSSYNEQFF; d_call: NA; clone_size: NA; j_call: TRBJ2-1; v_call: TRBV6-4; cdr3_length: 16
cdr3_nt: TGCGCCAGCAGCGGGACTAGCGGGGGATCTTATGAGCAGTTCTTC; cdr3_aa: CASSGTSGGSYEQFF; d_call: TRBD2; clone_size: few; j_call: TRBJ2-1; v_call: TRBV5-1; cdr3_length: 15
cdr3_nt: TGTGCCAGCAGCTTAGACGCGGGAGGGCCGAACAATGAGCAGTTCTTC; cdr3_aa: CASSLDAGGPNNEQFF; d_call: TRBD2; clone_size: NA; j_call: TRBJ2-1; v_call: TRBV7-9; cdr3_length: 16
cdr3_nt: TGCGCCAGCAGCCCTACCGGGACAGGGCCCTCTGGGGCCAACGTCCTGACTTTC; cdr3_aa: CASSPTGTGPSGANVLTF; d_call: TRBD1; clone_size: NA; j_call: TRBJ2-6; v_call: TRBV5-1; cdr3_length: 18
cdr3_nt: TGCGCCAGCAACCAAGAAAGGGACAGATGGGAACCCCTCCACTTT; cdr3_aa: CASNQERDRWEPLHF; d_call: TRBD1; clone_size: NA; j_call: TRBJ1-6; v_call: TRBV4-1; cdr3_length: 15
cdr3_nt: TGTGCCATCACAGATACAACAGGGGCTGAAGCTTTCTTT; cdr3_aa: CAITDTTGAEAFF; d_call: TRBD1; clone_size: few; j_call: TRBJ1-1; v_call: TRBV10-3; cdr3_length: 13
cdr3_nt: TGTGCCAGCAGCCAAGCCCATCGGGTTAACTATGGCTACACCTTC; cdr3_aa: CASSQAHRVNYGYTF; d_call: NA; clone_size: few; j_call: TRBJ1-2; v_call: TRBV3-1; cdr3_length: 15
cdr3_nt: TGTGCCAGCAGCCCGGGACTTTCCTTGTTCCAAGAGACCCAGTACTTC; cdr3_aa: CASSPGLSLFQETQYF; d_call: NA; clone_size: NA; j_call: TRBJ2-5; v_call: TRBV11-2; cdr3_length: 16
cdr3_nt: TGTGCCAGCAGTTACTCAGGGAGTTCCAATGAAAAACTGTTTTTT; cdr3_aa: CASSYSGSSNEKLFF; d_call: NA; clone_size: NA; j_call: TRBJ1-4; v_call: TRBV6-6; cdr3_length: 15
cdr3_nt: TGCAGTGCTAGAGATCGGCAGGGGAGCGGCTATGGCTACACCTTC; cdr3_aa: CSARDRQGSGYGYTF; d_call: NA; clone_size: once; j_call: TRBJ1-2; v_call: TRBV20-1; cdr3_length: 15